A single sample gave rise to the 29 T cell receptor beta chains below, sequenced in a study of OX40 agonist ivuxolimab in advanced cancers. Method: immunoSEQ multiplex PCR; TCRdb's copy keeps in-frame clones and lacks some. Of 70,000 or so clones detected, about 83% appear once; the ten largest clones hold around 0.75%. Source: CD4+ or CD8+ T cells sorted from blood, taken in a trial of the OX40 agonist ivuxolimab. These TCRs come from an adult with an advanced solid tumor such as melanoma, head and neck, liver or kidney cancer.

The J gene is TRBJ2-5, the V gene TRBV5-4, with D possibly being TRBD1 or TRBD2 (5 bases each). There are 15 residues in the CDR3. The germline V gene encodes CDR1 SGHNT and CDR2 YYREEE (reference sequence). The ends were cut back, 1 base at V and 7 bases at J, with 17 bases in the middle. This CDR3 is CASSLPPGQGRTQYF. CDR3 coding DNA: TGTGCCAGCAGCTTGCCCCCGGGGCAGGGACGGACCCAGTACTTC.

The chain combines TRBV6-6 with TRBJ2-1; TRBD2 is a possible D gene (6 bases). Germline loops: CDR1 MNHNY, CDR2 SVGAGI (reference sequence). V shed 6 bases and J shed 4 bases, with 10 bases lying between them. The length of the CDR3 is 13 residues. Written as DNA, the CDR3 is TGTGCCAGCAGAAGCGGGCTTTACAATGAGCAGTTCTTC. Translating it yields CASRSGLYNEQFF.

The rearrangement joins TRBV11-2 to TRBJ1-5; no clear D gene. Trimming removed 5 bases at V and 0 bases at J, with 5 bases between. Germline V lookup: CDR1 SGHAT, CDR2 FQNNGV. There are 13 residues in the CDR3. The CDR3 sequence: CASSPDSNQPQHF. The CDR3, as DNA: TGTGCCAGCAGCCCCGATAGCAATCAGCCCCAGCATTTT.

This chain connects TRBV9 to TRBJ1-1; the D is unclear. V lost 0 bases and J lost 0, with 9 bases in between. The CDR3 has 15 amino acids. The germline CDR1 and CDR2 sequences are SGDLS and YYNGEE. This CDR3 reads CASSVGPEMNTEAFF. The CDR3, as DNA: TGTGCCAGCAGCGTAGGGCCAGAAATGAACACTGAAGCTTTCTTT.

As to this clone: The same CDR3 arises from other DNA sequences in this sample as well. The CDR3 spells CASSYGGSNSPLHF. CDR3 bases: TGTGCCAGCAGTTACGGCGGCAGTAATTCACCCCTCCACTTT. The J gene is TRBJ1-6, the V gene TRBV6-5; D remains unclear. The germline V gene encodes CDR1 MNHEY and CDR2 SVGAGI. V lost 2 bases to trimming and J lost 6 bases, with 8 bases between them. The CDR3 runs 14 residues.

The chain couples TRBV7-9 to TRBJ2-5; 9 nucleotides align to TRBD1. The length of the CDR3 is 18 residues. Germline CDR1 is SEHNR and CDR2 is FQNEAQ (reference sequence). V lost 4 bases, J lost 4 bases, and 16 bases stayed unmatched. DNA for the CDR3: TGTGCCAGCAGCTCCGCTTCCACAGGGGGCGCTTCAAGAGAGACCCAGTACTTC. Its translation is CASSSASTGGASRETQYF.

This rearrangement joins TRBV28 to TRBJ2-5, with D perhaps matching TRBD2 (6 bases). CDR1 MDHEN and CDR2 SYDVKM come from the germline V gene. There are 13 residues in the CDR3. Trimming shortened V by 7 bases and J by 1 base, and 10 bases separated the two germline ends. The CDR3 loop reads CASTYGSQETQYF. In nucleotides, the CDR3 is TGTGCCAGCACTTACGGGAGCCAAGAGACCCAGTACTTC.

The genes are TRBV13 and TRBJ2-7; TRBD2 matches at 7 bases. The V and J ends lost 6 bases and 5 bases, in that order; junction bases with no gene match: 13. Per germline, CDR1 PRHDT and CDR2 FYEKMQ (reference sequence). This CDR3 is 15 amino acids long. The CDR3 nucleotides read TGTGCCAGCAGTCCCACCGGTGGACTAGGCCACGAGCAGTACTTC. Residues: CASSPTGGLGHEQYF.

The CDR3 is CASSLGFGGYSYNEQFF. The CDR3 DNA is TGTGCCAGCAGCTTAGGGTTTGGCGGGTACAGCTACAATGAGCAGTTCTTC. The chain is built from TRBV7-6 and TRBJ2-1, with D perhaps TRBD2 (5 bases). This CDR3 has 17 residues. The germline V and J ends were trimmed by 1 base and 3 bases, with 16 bases remaining between them. Germline lookup yields CDR1 SGHVS and CDR2 FNYEAQ.

This chain uses TRBV2 with TRBJ2-7; D gene ambiguous. Germline CDR1 SNHLY, CDR2 FYNNEI. V gave up 6 bases and J gave up 4 bases, with 10 bases separating them. The CDR3 loop spans 12 amino acids. The CDR3 here is CASRPVWYEQYF. CDR3 in DNA: TGTGCCAGCAGGCCAGTTTGGTACGAGCAGTACTTC.

V gene TRBV15 combines with J gene TRBJ1-4, with TRBD1 matching over 7 bases. The CDR3 is made up of 15 amino acids. Germline CDR1 reads LNHNV; CDR2 reads YYDKDF (reference sequence). V dropped 3 bases and J dropped 7; count of bases not matched to a gene: 8. The CDR3 DNA sequence: TGTGCCACCAGCAGCCATGGGCAGGGGGGTGAAAAACTGTTTTTT. This encodes CATSSHGQGGEKLFF.

The J gene is TRBJ2-7, the V gene TRBV18, with 10 bases aligning to TRBD2. Looked up from germline, CDR1 is KGHSH and CDR2 is LQKENI. CDR3 length: 14 amino acids. The V segment lost 5 bases and the J segment 3 bases; nucleotides outside the gene matches: 4. CDR3 sequence (DNA): TGTGCCAGCTCAGTGACTAGCGGGTTCTACGAGCAGTACTTC. Translated: CASSVTSGFYEQYF.

This clone was counted a few times. The rearrangement joins TRBV16 to TRBJ2-6, with no clear D. This CDR3 contains 18 residues. V lost 1 base and J lost 0, with 13 bases in between. Germline values: CDR1 KGHSY, CDR2 FQNENV. The CDR3 protein is CASSQWRASGSGANVLTF. CDR3 bases: TGTGCCAGCAGCCAATGGAGAGCGTCAGGCTCTGGGGCCAACGTCCTGACTTTC.

V usage is TRBV5-6 and J usage is TRBJ2-2; either TRBD1 or TRBD2 may supply D (5 bases each). The ends were cut back, 2 bases at V and 1 base at J, with 12 bases in the middle. Germline-derived CDR1 and CDR2 are SGHDT and YYEEEE. The CDR3 runs to 16 residues. The chain's CDR3 is CASSFGTARNTGELFF. CDR3 bases: TGTGCCAGCAGCTTCGGGACGGCCCGGAACACCGGGGAGCTGTTTTTT.

The chain combines TRBV6-5 with TRBJ1-2; 8 nucleotides match TRBD1. The junction had 2 bases not matched to a gene; V was cut back by 0 bases and J by 8 bases. The germline gives CDR1 MNHEY, CDR2 SVGAGI. There are 13 residues in the CDR3. The CDR3 sequence: CASSYSWDRGYTF. In DNA, the CDR3 is TGTGCCAGCAGTTACTCGTGGGACAGGGGCTACACCTTC.

The chain employs TRBV15 and TRBJ1-5, with D uncertain. Germline values: CDR1 LNHNV, CDR2 YYDKDF (reference sequence). The CDR3 runs 13 residues. V was pared by 1 base and J by 6 bases, with 7 bases between. The CDR3, as DNA: TGTGCCACCAGCAGAGGTTGGTCTCAGCCCCAGCATTTT. Translating gives CATSRGWSQPQHF.

The chain joins TRBV18 to TRBJ2-2; TRBD1 might be the D (6 bases). CDR1 and CDR2 (germline): KGHSH, LQKENI. The CDR3 is 16 residues long. Trimming removed 3 bases at V and 0 bases at J, with 11 bases between. The CDR3 spells CASSPSTGANTGELFF. CDR3 DNA sequence: TGTGCCAGCTCACCCTCGACAGGTGCGAACACCGGGGAGCTGTTTTTT.

J is TRBJ1-4 and V is TRBV19; no firm D call. Germline V lookup: CDR1 LNHDA, CDR2 SQIVND (reference sequence). The CDR3 has 14 residues. Trimming took off 4 bases at V and 6 bases at J, with 12 bases between the two ends. The CDR3 spells CASSTGLRDEKLFF. For the CDR3, the DNA is TGTGCCAGTAGTACGGGCCTCCGAGATGAAAAACTGTTTTTT.

J is TRBJ2-3 and V is TRBV18; TRBD1 is a possible D gene (5 bases). CDR1 is KGHSH, CDR2 LQKENI, per germline. V was clipped by 3 bases and J by 5 bases, with 12 bases between them. CDR3 length equals 14 residues. The CDR3 region has the DNA TGTGCCAGCTCACCCTCAGGGCATCTAGATACGCAGTATTTT. Translated: CASSPSGHLDTQYF.

The CDR3 sequence: CASSLIGGRNQPQHF. CDR3 DNA sequence: TGTGCCAGCAGCTTAATAGGAGGTCGTAATCAGCCCCAGCATTTT. The rearrangement joins TRBV11-2 to TRBJ1-5; no clear D. The CDR3 is 15 residues long. Germline V CDR1 and CDR2: SGHAT, FQNNGV. Between the trimmed V and J ends, which lost 2 bases and 4 bases, there was a span of 12 bases.

This sequence joins TRBV5-1 and TRBJ2-1, with 8 nucleotides matching TRBD1. The CDR3 runs 14 residues. CDR1 and CDR2 (germline): SGHRS, YFSETQ. Germline trimming cut 4 bases from V and 7 bases from J; bases unmatched to any gene: 7. In DNA, the CDR3 is TGCGCCAGCAGCGATCCGGGACAGGTGAATGAGCAGTTCTTC. As protein: CASSDPGQVNEQFF.

In the case of this clone: Other DNA sequences within the sample encode an identical CDR3. V and J are TRBV7-6 and TRBJ2-3; 7 positions match TRBD1. The germline V gene encodes CDR1 SGHVS and CDR2 FNYEAQ. The CDR3 loop spans 14 amino acids. V was clipped by 1 base and J by 3 bases; unmatched bases: 1. The CDR3 nucleotides read TGTGCCAGCAGCTTAGACAGGGGAACAGATACGCAGTATTTT. This sequence encodes CASSLDRGTDTQYF.

J is TRBJ1-1 and V is TRBV6-6; D gene unclear. Germline V lookup: CDR1 MNHNY, CDR2 SVGAGI (reference sequence). This CDR3 has 13 amino acids. V lost 10 bases to trimming and J lost 2 bases, with 14 bases between them. The CDR3 protein is CATQRSLNTEAFF. The CDR3 DNA reads TGTGCCACCCAGAGGTCGCTTAACACTGAAGCTTTCTTT.

This clone was observed a few times. The chain combines TRBV2 with TRBJ1-1; D remains ambiguous. This CDR3 spans 13 amino acids. CDR1 is SNHLY and CDR2 is FYNNEI in the germline V gene. V lost 5 bases, J lost 1 base, and 8 bases lay in between. CDR3 bases: TGTGCCAGCAGTATGAACGAGAACACTGAAGCTTTCTTT. The encoded protein is CASSMNENTEAFF.

This chain uses TRBV19 with TRBJ2-3; 10 bases agree with TRBD1. Germline V CDR1 and CDR2: LNHDA, SQIVND (reference sequence). The CDR3 spans 15 residues. V lost 3 bases to trimming and J lost 3 bases; unmatched junction nucleotides: 3. The CDR3 loop is CASSIGDRGTDTQYF. The CDR3 coding sequence is TGTGCCAGTAGTATTGGGGACAGGGGAACAGATACGCAGTATTTT.

V gene TRBV2 combines with J gene TRBJ2-7; 8 nucleotides match TRBD1. Germline V gene sequence: CDR1 SNHLY, CDR2 FYNNEI. The CDR3 runs to 14 residues. The J segment lost 5 bases and the V segment lost 3 bases, leaving 6 bases of the junction unmatched. For the CDR3, the DNA is TGTGCCAGCAGTGAGTTCGGACAGGGCCACGAGCAGTACTTC. It is translated as CASSEFGQGHEQYF. Drawing the rest from reference TRBV2 and TRBJ2-7, the complete variable domain is EPEVTQTPSHQVTQMGQEVILRCVPISNHLYFYWYRQILGQKVEFLVSFYNNEISEKSEIFDDQFSVERPDGSNFTLKIRSTKLEDSAMYFCASSEFGQGHEQYFGPGTRLTVT.

This chain links TRBV7-2 with TRBJ2-7; D remains ambiguous. CDR1 is SGHTA and CDR2 is FQGNSA in the germline V gene. The CDR3 has 15 residues. V was pared by 3 bases and J by 6 bases, with 18 bases between. The CDR3 spells CASSFSLAQESEQYF. The DNA for the CDR3 is TGTGCCAGCAGCTTCTCCCTGGCCCAGGAATCCGAGCAGTACTTC.

The chain couples TRBV7-8 to TRBJ1-2; 8 nucleotides agree with TRBD1. The CDR3 is made up of 15 amino acids. Germline assignment: CDR1 SGHVS and CDR2 FQNEAQ. Trimming removed 5 bases from V and 2 bases from J; junction bases left unmatched: 7. CDR3 loop: CASSTRDRYNYGYTF. The DNA of the CDR3 is TGTGCCAGCAGCACCCGGGACAGGTACAACTATGGCTACACCTTC. The full variable domain, rest sourced from reference TRBV7-8 and TRBJ1-2, is GAGVSQSPRYKVAKRGQDVALRCDPISGHVSLFWYQQALGQGPEFLTYFQNEAQLDKSGLPSDRFFAERPEGSVSTLKIQRTQQEDSAVYLCASSTRDRYNYGYTFGSGTRLTVV.

This chain connects TRBV7-9 to TRBJ2-2, with 10 bases fitting TRBD2. The J segment lost 7 bases and the V segment lost 2 bases, leaving 1 base of the junction unmatched. The CDR3 has 14 residues. Germline CDR1 SEHNR, CDR2 FQNEAQ (reference sequence). The CDR3 sequence is CASSLLAGVGELFF. The CDR3 DNA reads TGTGCCAGCAGCTTACTAGCGGGAGTCGGGGAGCTGTTTTTT. The full variable domain, with the rest looked up from reference TRBV7-9 and TRBJ2-2, is DTGVSQNPRHKITKRGQNVTFRCDPISEHNRLYWYRQTLGQGPEFLTYFQNEAQLEKSRLLSDRFSAERPKGSFSTLEIQRTEQGDSAMYLCASSLLAGVGELFFGEGSRLTVL.